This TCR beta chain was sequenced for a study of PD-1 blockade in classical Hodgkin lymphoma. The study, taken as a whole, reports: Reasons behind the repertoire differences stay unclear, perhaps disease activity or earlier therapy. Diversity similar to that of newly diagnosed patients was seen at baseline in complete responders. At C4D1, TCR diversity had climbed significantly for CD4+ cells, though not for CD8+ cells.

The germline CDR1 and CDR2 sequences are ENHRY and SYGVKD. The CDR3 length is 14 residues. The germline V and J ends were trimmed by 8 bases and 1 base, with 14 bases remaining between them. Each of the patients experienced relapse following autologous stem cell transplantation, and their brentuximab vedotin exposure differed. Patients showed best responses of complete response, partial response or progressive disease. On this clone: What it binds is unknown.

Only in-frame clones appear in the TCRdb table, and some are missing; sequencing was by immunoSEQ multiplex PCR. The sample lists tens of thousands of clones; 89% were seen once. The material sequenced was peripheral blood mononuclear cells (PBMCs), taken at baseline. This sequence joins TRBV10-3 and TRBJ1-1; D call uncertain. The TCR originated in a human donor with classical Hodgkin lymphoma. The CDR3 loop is CAIRKAGGNTEAFF. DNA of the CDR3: TGTGCCATCCGAAAGGCGGGAGGGAACACTGAAGCTTTCTTT.